Below are 21 T cell receptor beta chains sequenced from a single sample in a study of T cells expressing NK-cell markers. From the 5' RACE reads, TCRdb lists one entry per CDR3 protein and no DNA. The sample table sets out about 550,000 distinct CDR3 sequences. The sample comprised blood T cells: a sorted CD56 or NKG2C T cell subset, CD4+ or CD8+ T cells, or bulk PBMC T cells (not recorded which). The receptors originated from a man aged 18 to 29 in good health.

This chain uses TRBV27 with TRBJ2-3. Germline loops: CDR1 MNHEY, CDR2 SMNVEV (reference sequence). This CDR3 is 14 amino acids long. The chain's CDR3 is CASSSRSYTDTQYF.

The chain is built from TRBV29-1 and TRBJ2-1; TCRdb gives TRBD1 as the D gene, but with no DNA this cannot be confirmed. CDR1 and CDR2 (germline): SQVTM, ANQGSEA. This CDR3 has 16 amino acids. CDR3 sequence reads: CSVPPGSHISYNEQFF.

The chain carries TRBV2 and TRBJ2-7; TCRdb's D call, TRBD2, is unchecked because there is no DNA. Germline CDR1 and CDR2: SNHLY and FYNNEI. The CDR3 runs 13 residues. The CDR3 sequence: CASSGERSGEQYF.

The chain recombines TRBV12-3 or TRBV12-4 with TRBJ2-2; the D call from TCRdb, TRBD2, cannot be confirmed without DNA. This CDR3 spans 16 amino acids. CDR3 loop: CASSPGASGATGELFF.

The chain uses TRBV20-1 and TRBJ1-4; checking the TCRdb D call of TRBD1 is not possible without DNA. Germline V gene lookup returns CDR1 DFQATT and CDR2 SNEGSKA (reference sequence). The CDR3 is 19 amino acids. Here the CDR3 reads CSARGTAGGAGSTNEKLFF.

The chain combines TRBV6-1 with TRBJ1-4; TCRdb indicates TRBD1, and absent DNA this call remains unverified. The CDR3 runs 16 residues. CDR1 and CDR2 (germline): MNHNS, SASEGT. CDR3: CASSDPTGTGNEKLFF.

The rearrangement links TRBV7-2 to TRBJ2-3. The CDR3 has 14 amino acids. Germline V lookup: CDR1 SGHTA, CDR2 FQGNSA. Here the CDR3 reads CASSLAGSADTQYF.

The chain combines TRBV27 with TRBJ2-1. There are 13 residues in the CDR3. Germline CDR1 is MNHEY and CDR2 is SMNVEV (reference sequence). The chain's CDR3 is CASWMSGIYEQFF.

The chain is built from TRBV4-1 and TRBJ2-1; TCRdb reports TRBD1, a call that lacks DNA to check it against. Germline assignment: CDR1 MGHRA and CDR2 YSYEKL. This CDR3 has 15 residues. CDR3 amino acids: CASSPRDREFNEQFF.

The V call is TRBV6-2 or TRBV6-3, the J call TRBJ2-1. Germline values: CDR1 MNHEY, CDR2 SVGEGT. The CDR3 extends over 16 amino acids. The CDR3 protein is CASSYSTTSSYNEQFF.

The rearrangement uses TRBV20-1 and TRBJ1-5. Germline lookup yields CDR1 DFQATT and CDR2 SNEGSKA (reference sequence). The CDR3 is 11 residues long. CDR3: CSARTSGPQHF.

The chain employs TRBV9 and TRBJ2-1; the TCRdb call, TRBD2, lacks DNA for checking. This CDR3 is built from 14 residues. The V gene's germline CDR1 is SGDLS and CDR2 YYNGEE. The CDR3 spells CASSAGTRINEQFF.

The chain couples TRBV3-1 to TRBJ2-3; TCRdb picks TRBD1, but there is no DNA to check that call. The CDR3 has 17 amino acids. Per germline, CDR1 LGHDT and CDR2 YNNKEL (reference sequence). CDR3 protein: CASSQDPHRASTDTQYF.

The chain combines TRBV6-5 with TRBJ2-5. The CDR3 consists of 14 residues. CDR1 is MNHEY, CDR2 SVGAGI, per germline. The CDR3 spells CASSYNAAQETQYF.

CDR3 residues: CASTSLGTANTEAFF. The J gene is TRBJ1-1, the V gene TRBV7-9; TCRdb names TRBD1, which stays unverified in the absence of DNA. Germline lookup yields CDR1 SEHNR and CDR2 FQNEAQ (reference sequence). This CDR3 region has 15 residues.

This chain uses TRBV9 with TRBJ2-1; TCRdb proposes TRBD1, but this gene call is untestable without DNA. Germline V gene sequence: CDR1 SGDLS, CDR2 YYNGEE. The CDR3 runs 17 residues. CDR3 in amino acids: CASSVDGTGAFYNEQFF.

The gene calls are TRBV12-3 or TRBV12-4 and TRBJ2-3; TCRdb returns TRBD2, unconfirmable since there is no DNA. The CDR3 length is 17 residues. The CDR3 sequence is CASSLPRGSGRTDTQYF.

J is TRBJ2-7 and V is TRBV20-1; the TCRdb D gene call, TRBD2, has no DNA to confirm it. The CDR3 spans 16 residues. In germline, CDR1 is DFQATT, CDR2 SNEGSKA (reference sequence). The CDR3 reads CSAQNLRLAGLYEQYF.

This sequence joins TRBV4-1 and TRBJ2-2. This CDR3 is 15 amino acids long. Per the germline V gene, CDR1 is MGHRA and CDR2 is YSYEKL. This CDR3 reads CASSQEHSITGELFF.

The chain recombines TRBV24-1 with TRBJ1-1. The CDR3 spans 13 residues. The germline V gene has CDR1 KGHDR and CDR2 SFDVKD. The CDR3 reads CATSSNINTEAFF.

This chain uses TRBV5-1 with TRBJ2-1; absent DNA, TCRdb's TRBD2 call cannot be checked. This CDR3 is built from 16 residues. Germline V gene data show CDR1 as SGHRS and CDR2 as YFSETQ. The CDR3 spells CASSRTTLGEGSEQFF.